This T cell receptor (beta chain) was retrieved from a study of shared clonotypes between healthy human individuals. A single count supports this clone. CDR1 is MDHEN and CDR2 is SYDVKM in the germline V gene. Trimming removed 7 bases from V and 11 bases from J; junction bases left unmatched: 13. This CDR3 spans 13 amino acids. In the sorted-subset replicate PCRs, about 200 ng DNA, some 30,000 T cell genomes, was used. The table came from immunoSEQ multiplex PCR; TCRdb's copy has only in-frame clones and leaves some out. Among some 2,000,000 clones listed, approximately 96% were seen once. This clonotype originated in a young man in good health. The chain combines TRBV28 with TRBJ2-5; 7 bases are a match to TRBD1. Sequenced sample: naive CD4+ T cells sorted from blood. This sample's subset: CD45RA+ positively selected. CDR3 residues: CASTSGQPREQYF. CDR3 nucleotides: TGTGCCAGCACCTCGGGACAGCCTAGAGAGCAGTACTTC.